This T cell receptor beta chain is from a study of T cell responses to AZD1222 COVID-19 vaccine. The study pooled second doses at about 4 or about 12 weeks. Assay used: immunoSEQ multiplex PCR; TCRdb lists only in-frame clones, some missing. The sample contains some 150,000 clones, 88% of which appear only once. Specimen: peripheral blood, collected 28 days after the second AZD1222 dose. This clonotype was sampled from an adult who received the AZD1222 COVID-19 vaccine.

This chain's CDR3 is CASSLGRGNTGELFF. The CDR3 coding sequence is TGTGCCAGCAGCTTAGGACGGGGGAACACCGGGGAGCTGTTTTTT. The chain joins TRBV7-2 to TRBJ2-2, with D possibly TRBD2 on 5 matching bases. Germline CDR1 reads SGHTA; CDR2 reads FQGNSA. The V gene lost 1 base and the J gene lost 1 base, with 7 bases spanning the gap. CDR3 size: 15 residues.